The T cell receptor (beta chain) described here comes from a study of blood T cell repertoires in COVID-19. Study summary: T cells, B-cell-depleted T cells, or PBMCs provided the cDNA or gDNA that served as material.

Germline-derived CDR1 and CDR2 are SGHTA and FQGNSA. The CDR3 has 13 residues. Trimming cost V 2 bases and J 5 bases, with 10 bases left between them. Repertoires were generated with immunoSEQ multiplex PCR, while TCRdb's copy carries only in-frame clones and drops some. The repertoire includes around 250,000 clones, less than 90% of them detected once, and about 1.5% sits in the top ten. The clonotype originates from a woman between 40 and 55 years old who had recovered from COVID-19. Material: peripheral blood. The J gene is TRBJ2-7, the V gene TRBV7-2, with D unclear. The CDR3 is CASSLYRGDEQYF. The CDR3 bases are TGTGCCAGCAGCTTATATCGAGGCGACGAGCAGTACTTC.